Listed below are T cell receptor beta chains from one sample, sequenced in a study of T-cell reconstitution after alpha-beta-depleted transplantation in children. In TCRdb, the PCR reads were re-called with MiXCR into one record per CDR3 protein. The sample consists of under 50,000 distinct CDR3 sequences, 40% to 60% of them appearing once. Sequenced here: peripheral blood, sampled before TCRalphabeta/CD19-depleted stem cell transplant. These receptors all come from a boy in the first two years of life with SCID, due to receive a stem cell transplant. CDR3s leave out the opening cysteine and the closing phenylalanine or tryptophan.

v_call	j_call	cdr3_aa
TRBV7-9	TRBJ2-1	ASSLVGSSYNEQF
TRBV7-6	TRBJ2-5	ASSSTGTGFQETQY
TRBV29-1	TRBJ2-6	SVSSGANVLT
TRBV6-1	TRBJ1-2	ASSEPGDYGYT
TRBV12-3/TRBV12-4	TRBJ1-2	ASSFSISPYGYT
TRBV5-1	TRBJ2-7	ASSFGQGREQY
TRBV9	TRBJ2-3	ASSVSTGTSGGDTQY
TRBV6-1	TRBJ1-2	ASSQAAGQLGYT
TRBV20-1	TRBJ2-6	SASRQGDSGANVLT
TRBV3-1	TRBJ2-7	ASGKARSTYEQY
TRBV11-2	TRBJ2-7	ASSQSGGYEQY
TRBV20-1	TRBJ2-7	SARSRDQHNFYEQY
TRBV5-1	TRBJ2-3	ASSPKQSPDTQY
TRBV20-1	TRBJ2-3	SARASSGTDTQY
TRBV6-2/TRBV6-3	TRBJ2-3	ASSYGPTDTQY
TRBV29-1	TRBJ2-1	SATTDRGTNEQF
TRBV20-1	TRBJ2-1	SAADGSSYNEQF
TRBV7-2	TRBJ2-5	ASSLGLTTDGWETQY
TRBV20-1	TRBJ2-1	SPDRGDYNEQF
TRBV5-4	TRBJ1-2	ASSLEVWGYT
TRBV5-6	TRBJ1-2	ASSLRTASGGYT
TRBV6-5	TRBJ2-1	ASSYEGGGPMMVYNEQF
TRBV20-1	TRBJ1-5	SAREGGALSNQPQH
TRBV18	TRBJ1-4	ASSPPATNEKLF
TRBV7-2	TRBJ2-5	ASSPLKRETQY
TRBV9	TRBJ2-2	ASSVGGEGAGELF